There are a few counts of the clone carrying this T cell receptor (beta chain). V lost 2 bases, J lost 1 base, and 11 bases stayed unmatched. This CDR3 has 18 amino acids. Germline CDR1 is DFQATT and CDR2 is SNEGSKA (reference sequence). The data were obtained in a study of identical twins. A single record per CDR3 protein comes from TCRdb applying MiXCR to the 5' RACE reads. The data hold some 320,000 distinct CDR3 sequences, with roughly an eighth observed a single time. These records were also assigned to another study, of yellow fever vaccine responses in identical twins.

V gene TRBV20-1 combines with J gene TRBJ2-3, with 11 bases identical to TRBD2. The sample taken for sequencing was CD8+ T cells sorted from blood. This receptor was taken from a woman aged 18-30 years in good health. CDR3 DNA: TGCAGTGCTAGACCTTATCCGGGACTAGCGGACCGCACAGATACGCAGTATTTT. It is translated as CSARPYPGLADRTDTQYF.